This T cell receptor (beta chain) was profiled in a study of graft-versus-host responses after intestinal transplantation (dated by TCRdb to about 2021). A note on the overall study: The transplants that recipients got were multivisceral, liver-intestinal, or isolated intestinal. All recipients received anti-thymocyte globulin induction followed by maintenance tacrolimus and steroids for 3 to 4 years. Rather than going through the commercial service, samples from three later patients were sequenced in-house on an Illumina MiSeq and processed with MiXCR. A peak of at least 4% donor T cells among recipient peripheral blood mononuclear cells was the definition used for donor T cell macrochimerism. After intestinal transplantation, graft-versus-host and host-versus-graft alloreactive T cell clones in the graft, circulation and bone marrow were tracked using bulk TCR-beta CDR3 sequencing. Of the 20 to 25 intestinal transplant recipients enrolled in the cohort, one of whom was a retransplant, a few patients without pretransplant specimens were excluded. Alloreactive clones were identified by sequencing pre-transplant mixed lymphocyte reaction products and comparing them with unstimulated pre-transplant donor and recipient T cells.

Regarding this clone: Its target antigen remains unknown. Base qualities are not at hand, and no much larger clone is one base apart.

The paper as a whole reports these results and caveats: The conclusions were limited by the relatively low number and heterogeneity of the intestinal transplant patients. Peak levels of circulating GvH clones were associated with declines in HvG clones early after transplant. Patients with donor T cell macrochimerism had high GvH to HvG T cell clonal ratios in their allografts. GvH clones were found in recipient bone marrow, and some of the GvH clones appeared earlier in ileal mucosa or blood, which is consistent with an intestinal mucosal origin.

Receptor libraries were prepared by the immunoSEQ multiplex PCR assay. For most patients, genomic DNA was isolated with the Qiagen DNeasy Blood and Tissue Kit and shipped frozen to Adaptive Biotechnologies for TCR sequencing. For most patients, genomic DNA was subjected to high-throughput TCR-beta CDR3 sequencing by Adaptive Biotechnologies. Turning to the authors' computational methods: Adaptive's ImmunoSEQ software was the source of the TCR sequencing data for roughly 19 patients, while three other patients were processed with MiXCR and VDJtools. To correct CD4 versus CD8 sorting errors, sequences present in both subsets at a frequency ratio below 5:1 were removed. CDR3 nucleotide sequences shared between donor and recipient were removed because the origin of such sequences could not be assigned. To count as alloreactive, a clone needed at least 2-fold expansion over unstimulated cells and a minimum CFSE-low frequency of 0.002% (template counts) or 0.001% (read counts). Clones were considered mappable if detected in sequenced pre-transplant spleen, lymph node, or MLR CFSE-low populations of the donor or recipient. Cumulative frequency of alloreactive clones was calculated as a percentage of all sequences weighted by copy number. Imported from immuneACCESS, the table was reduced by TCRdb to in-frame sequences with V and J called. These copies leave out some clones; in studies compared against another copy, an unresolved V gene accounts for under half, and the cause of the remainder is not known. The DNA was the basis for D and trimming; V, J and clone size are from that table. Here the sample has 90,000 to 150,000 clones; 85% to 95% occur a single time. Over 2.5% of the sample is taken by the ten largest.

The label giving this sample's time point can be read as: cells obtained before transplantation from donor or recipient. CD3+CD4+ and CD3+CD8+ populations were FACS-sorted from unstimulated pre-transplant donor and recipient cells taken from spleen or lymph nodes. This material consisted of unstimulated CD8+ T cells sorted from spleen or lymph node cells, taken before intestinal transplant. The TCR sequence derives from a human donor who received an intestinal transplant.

The CDR3 here reads CASRTPGQLYEQYF. The sequence in DNA is TGTGCCAGCAGGACCCCGGGACAGCTCTACGAGCAGTACTTC. The rearrangement combines TRBV6-5 with TRBJ2-7, with 7 junctional bases fitting TRBD1. The CDR3 contains 14 residues, cysteine and phenylalanine counted. Only CDR3 DNA is held: 42 bases, read in frame from base 1. The CDR1 and CDR2 encoded by the germline V gene are MNHEY and SVGAGI. Trimming leaves V shorter by 6 bases and J shorter by 3 bases, with the junction holding 8 bases beyond the gene matches.